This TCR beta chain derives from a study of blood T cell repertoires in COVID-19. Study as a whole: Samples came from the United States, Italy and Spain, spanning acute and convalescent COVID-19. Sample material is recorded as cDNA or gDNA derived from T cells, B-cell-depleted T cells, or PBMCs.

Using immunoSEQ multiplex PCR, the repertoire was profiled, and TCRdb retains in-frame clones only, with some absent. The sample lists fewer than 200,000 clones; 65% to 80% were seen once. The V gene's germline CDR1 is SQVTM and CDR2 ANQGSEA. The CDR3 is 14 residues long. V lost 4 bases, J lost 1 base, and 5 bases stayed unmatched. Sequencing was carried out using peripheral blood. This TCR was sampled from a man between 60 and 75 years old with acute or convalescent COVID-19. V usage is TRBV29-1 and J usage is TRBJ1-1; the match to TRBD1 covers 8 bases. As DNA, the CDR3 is TGCAGCGTTGTTCAGGGGGCAGCGAACACTGAAGCTTTCTTT. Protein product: CSVVQGAANTEAFF. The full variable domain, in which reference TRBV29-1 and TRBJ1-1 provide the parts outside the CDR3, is SAVISQKPSRDICQRGTSLTIQCQVDSQVTMMFWYRQQPGQSLTLIATANQGSEATYESGFVIDKFPISRPNLTFSTLTVSNMSPEDSSIYLCSVVQGAANTEAFFGQGTRLTVV.